What follows are 7 T cell receptor beta chains derived from one specimen sequenced in a study of cytomegalovirus exposure and HLA in healthy donors. Primers for the PCR totalled 60 Vbeta and 13 Jbeta. Only in-frame clones appear in the TCRdb table, and some are missing; sequencing was by immunoSEQ multiplex PCR. The data contain around 150,000 clones, roughly 65% of them singletons. Sequenced: PBMCs. All receptors come from a young woman in good health and CMV-seropositive.

This clone has just a few counts. This chain uses TRBV10-1 with TRBJ2-2; D is undetermined. Trimming cost V 6 bases and J 6 bases, with 8 bases left between them. The germline CDR1 and CDR2 sequences are WNHNN and SYGVQD (reference sequence). The CDR3 sequence is 12 residues long. The CDR3 sequence: CASSARPGELFF. As DNA, the CDR3 is TGCGCCAGCAGCGCGCGTCCCGGGGAGCTGTTTTTT.

The chain is built from TRBV7-9 and TRBJ2-7; D call uncertain. V shed 8 bases and J shed 1 base, with 6 bases lying between them. Germline V gene data show CDR1 as SEHNR and CDR2 as FQNEAQ (reference sequence). The CDR3 runs to 11 residues. The CDR3 spells CASGGSYEQYF. In DNA, the CDR3 is TGTGCCAGCGGCGGTTCCTACGAGCAGTACTTC.

This chain joins TRBV4-2 and TRBJ2-1, with TRBD2 matching over 11 bases. Germline CDR1 reads LGHNA; CDR2 reads YNFKEQ. This CDR3 has 16 amino acids. Trimming removed 7 bases from V and 3 bases from J; junction bases left unmatched: 8. The CDR3 sequence: CASTFLGTSGYNEQFF. CDR3 sequence (DNA): TGTGCCAGCACTTTCCTAGGGACTAGCGGCTACAATGAGCAGTTCTTC.

The chain joins TRBV5-1 to TRBJ2-7; 8 bases line up with TRBD1. The CDR3 sequence is 16 residues long. Germline values: CDR1 SGHRS, CDR2 YFSETQ. V was clipped by 3 bases and J by 3 bases; unmatched bases: 11. CDR3 in amino acids: CASSSIQGGAGYEQYF. CDR3 nucleotide sequence: TGCGCCAGCAGCTCCATACAGGGGGGAGCAGGCTACGAGCAGTACTTC. The variable domain in full, with the rest retrieved from reference TRBV5-1 and TRBJ2-7, is KAGVTQTPRYLIKTRGQQVTLSCSPISGHRSVSWYQQTPGQGLQFLFEYFSETQRNKGNFPGRFSGRQFSNSRSEMNVSTLELGDSALYLCASSSIQGGAGYEQYFGPGTRLTVT.

This clone was seen only once. Other nucleotide sequences in the sample specify the same CDR3. Here the CDR3 DNA reads TGTGCCAGCAGCCTGACAGGCTCCCTCGCTGAAGCTTTCTTT. Protein sequence: CASSLTGSLAEAFF. The V gene is TRBV7-9, the J gene TRBJ1-1; D perhaps matches TRBD1 (6 bases). V gave up 5 bases and J gave up 6 bases, with 16 bases separating them. This CDR3 has 14 amino acids. Germline CDR1 and CDR2: SEHNR and FQNEAQ (reference sequence).

The chain uses TRBV25-1 and TRBJ1-4; TRBD1 might be the D (6 bases). The ends were cut back, 2 bases at V and 10 bases at J, with 11 bases in the middle. The CDR3 extends over 13 amino acids. Germline-derived CDR1 and CDR2 are MGHDK and SYGVNS. CDR3 in amino acids: CASSEEGGRKLFF. The CDR3 DNA reads TGTGCCAGCAGTGAAGAGGGGGGGCGAAAACTGTTTTTT.

J is TRBJ1-4 and V is TRBV4-3; 7 bases match TRBD1. This CDR3 has 14 residues. V was clipped by 0 bases and J by 16 bases; unmatched bases: 11. Germline-derived CDR1 and CDR2 are LGHNA and YSLEER. The CDR3 sequence: CASSQDVARDSAFF. CDR3 nucleotide sequence: TGCGCCAGCAGCCAAGATGTGGCGCGGGACAGTGCGTTTTTT.